The T cell receptor beta chain described here comes from a study of OX40 agonist ivuxolimab in advanced cancers. Study overall: Patient treatment consisted of intravenous ivuxolimab administration every 2 weeks at 0.01 to 10 mg/kg.

Study outcomes and limitations: There was clonal expansion of CD4+ and CD8+ blood T cells by week 6 at 0.1 to 3.0 mg/kg. Some of the nonresponding patients also showed low levels of normalized T-cell clonal expansion.

V gave up 7 bases and J gave up 13 bases, with 23 bases separating them. Germline V CDR1 and CDR2: LNHDA, SQIVND (reference sequence). The CDR3 is 14 amino acids. Assay used: immunoSEQ multiplex PCR; TCRdb lists only in-frame clones, some missing. The sample shows approximately 90,000 clones, approximately 91% of them seen only once. For this clone: Its specificity is not known.

Autoimmune disease history or systemic immunosuppression disqualified patients. This receptor was taken from an adult with an advanced solid tumor such as melanoma, head and neck, liver or kidney cancer. The V gene is TRBV19, the J gene TRBJ2-1; weak D call: TRBD2 (7 bases). This material consisted of CD4+ or CD8+ T cells sorted from blood, taken in a trial of the OX40 agonist ivuxolimab. This CDR3 is CASIGQTQAGTQFF. In DNA, the CDR3 is TGTGCCAGTATAGGGCAGACCCAAGCGGGGACACAGTTCTTC. Filled out from reference TRBV19 and TRBJ2-1, the complete variable domain reads DGGITQSPKYLFRKEGQNVTLSCEQNLNHDAMYWYRQDPGQGLRLIYYSQIVNDFQKGDIAEGYSVSREKKESFPLTVTSAQKNPTAFYLCASIGQTQAGTQFFGPGTRLTVL.